This T cell receptor beta chain was captured by sequencing in a study of cytomegalovirus exposure and HLA in healthy donors. About the research overall: The Caucasian-associated ancestry cluster held roughly 84% of 350 to 450 genotyped donors. General observations from the study: Associated with cytomegalovirus, according to the listing, were some 150 TCR beta chains. For most TCR beta V segments, an earlier analysis put the productive rate at about 87% or about 30% of the time.

Germline CDR1 reads MNHNS; CDR2 reads SASEGT. Trimming removed 3 bases at V and 1 base at J, with 12 bases between. The CDR3 covers 16 residues. A note on this clone: No antigen is known for it.

With 60 Vbeta and 13 Jbeta primers, the PCR was carried out. The assay was immunoSEQ multiplex PCR, and TCRdb's table has in-frame clones only and misses some. Seen here are 100,000 to 150,000 clones, around 78% observed once, and the top ten hold less than 2%. The receptor's source is a woman in her 50s in good health and CMV-seronegative. The material sequenced was PBMCs. The gene calls are TRBV6-1 and TRBJ2-2; D may be TRBD2 (5 bases). CDR3: CASSDIWTGNTGELFF. The CDR3 DNA reads TGTGCCAGCAGTGACATTTGGACTGGGAACACCGGGGAGCTGTTTTTT.